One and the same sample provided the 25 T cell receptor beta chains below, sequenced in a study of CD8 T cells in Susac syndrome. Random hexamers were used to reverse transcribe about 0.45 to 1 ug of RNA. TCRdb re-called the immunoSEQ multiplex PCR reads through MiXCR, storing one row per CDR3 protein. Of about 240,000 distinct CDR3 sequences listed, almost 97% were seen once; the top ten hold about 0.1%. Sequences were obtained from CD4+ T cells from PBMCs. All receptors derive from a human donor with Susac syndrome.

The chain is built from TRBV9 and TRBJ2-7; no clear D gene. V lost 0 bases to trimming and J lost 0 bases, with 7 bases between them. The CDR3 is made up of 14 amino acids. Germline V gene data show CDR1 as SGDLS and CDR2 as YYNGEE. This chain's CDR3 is CASSVASPSYEQYF. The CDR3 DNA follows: TGTGCCAGCAGCGTAGCCAGCCCCTCCTACGAGCAGTACTTC.

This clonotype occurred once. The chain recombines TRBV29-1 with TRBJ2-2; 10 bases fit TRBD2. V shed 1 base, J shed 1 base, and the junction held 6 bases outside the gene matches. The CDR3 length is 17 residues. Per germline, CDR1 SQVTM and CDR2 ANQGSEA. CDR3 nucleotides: TGCAGCGTTGAAGCGTTAGCGGGAGGCCTGAACACCGGGGAGCTGTTTTTT. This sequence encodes CSVEALAGGLNTGELFF.

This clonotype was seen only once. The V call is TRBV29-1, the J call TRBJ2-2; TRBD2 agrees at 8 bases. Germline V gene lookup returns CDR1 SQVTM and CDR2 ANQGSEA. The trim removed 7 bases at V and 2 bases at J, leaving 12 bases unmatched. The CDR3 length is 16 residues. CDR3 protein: CSGTGGGSGNTGELFF. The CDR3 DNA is TGCAGCGGCACCGGGGGGGGTAGCGGCAACACCGGGGAGCTGTTTTTT.

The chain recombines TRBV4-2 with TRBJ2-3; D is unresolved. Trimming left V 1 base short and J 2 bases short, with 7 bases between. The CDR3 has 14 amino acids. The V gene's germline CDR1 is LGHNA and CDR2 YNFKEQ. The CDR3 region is CASSQGKDTDTQYF. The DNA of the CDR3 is TGTGCCAGCAGCCAAGGCAAAGACACAGATACGCAGTATTTT.

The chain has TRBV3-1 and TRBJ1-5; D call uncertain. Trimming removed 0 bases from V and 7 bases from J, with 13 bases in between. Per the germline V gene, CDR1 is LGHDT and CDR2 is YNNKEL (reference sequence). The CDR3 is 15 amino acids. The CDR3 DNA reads TGTGCCAGCAGCCAAGACCCTACCTCGGGCCAGCCCCAGCATTTT. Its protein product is CASSQDPTSGQPQHF.

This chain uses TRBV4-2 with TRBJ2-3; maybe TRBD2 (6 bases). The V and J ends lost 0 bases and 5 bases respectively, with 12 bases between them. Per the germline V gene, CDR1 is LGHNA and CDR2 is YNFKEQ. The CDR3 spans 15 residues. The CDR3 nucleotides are TGTGCCAGCAGCCAAGAATCCTTGGAGGGAGATACGCAGTATTTT. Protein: CASSQESLEGDTQYF.

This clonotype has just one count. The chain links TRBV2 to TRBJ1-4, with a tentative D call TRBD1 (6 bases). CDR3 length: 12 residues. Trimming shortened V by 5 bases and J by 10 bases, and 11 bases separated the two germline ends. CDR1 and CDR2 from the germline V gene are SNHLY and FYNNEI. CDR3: CASSQGSGKLFF. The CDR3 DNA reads TGTGCCAGCAGTCAGGGGTCGGGAAAACTGTTTTTT.

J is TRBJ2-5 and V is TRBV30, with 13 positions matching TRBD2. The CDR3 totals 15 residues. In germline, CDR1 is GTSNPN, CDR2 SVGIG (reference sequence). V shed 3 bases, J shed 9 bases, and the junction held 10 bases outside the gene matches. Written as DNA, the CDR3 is TGTGCCTGGAGCCGTCGGACTAGCGGGAGATCATCCCAGTACTTC. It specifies CAWSRRTSGRSSQYF.

The CDR3 loop reads CATSRYDRVNEQFF. Here the CDR3 DNA reads TGTGCCACCAGCAGATACGACAGGGTCAATGAGCAGTTCTTC. This chain uses TRBV15 with TRBJ2-1, with 7 bases matching TRBD1. Trimming took 2 bases from V and 6 from J; bases not matched to a gene: 4. Germline V gives CDR1 LNHNV, CDR2 YYDKDF (reference sequence). The CDR3 consists of 14 residues.

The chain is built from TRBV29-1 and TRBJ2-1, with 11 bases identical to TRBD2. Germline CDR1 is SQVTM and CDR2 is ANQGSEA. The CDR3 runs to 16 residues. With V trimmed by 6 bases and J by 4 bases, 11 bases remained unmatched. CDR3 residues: CSVTGLPSGRYNEQFF. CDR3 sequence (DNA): TGCAGCGTAACAGGTCTTCCTAGCGGGAGGTACAATGAGCAGTTCTTC.

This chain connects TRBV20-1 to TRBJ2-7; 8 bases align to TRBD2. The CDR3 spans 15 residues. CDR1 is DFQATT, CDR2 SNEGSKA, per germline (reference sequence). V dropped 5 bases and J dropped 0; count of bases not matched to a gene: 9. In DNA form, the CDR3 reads TGCAGTGCTCTTAGGGCTAGCGGGTTCTCCTACGAGCAGTACTTC. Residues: CSALRASGFSYEQYF.

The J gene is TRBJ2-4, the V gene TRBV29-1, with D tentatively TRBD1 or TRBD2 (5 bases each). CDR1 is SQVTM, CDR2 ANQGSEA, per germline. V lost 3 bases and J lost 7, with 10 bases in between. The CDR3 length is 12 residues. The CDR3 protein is CSVDGAENIQYF. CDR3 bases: TGCAGCGTTGACGGGGCCGAGAACATTCAGTACTTC.

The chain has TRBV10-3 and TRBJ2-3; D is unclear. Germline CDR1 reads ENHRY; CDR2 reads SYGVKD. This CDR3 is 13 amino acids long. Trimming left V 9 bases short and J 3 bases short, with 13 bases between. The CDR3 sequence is CAITLEATDTQYF. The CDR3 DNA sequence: TGTGCCATAACCCTCGAAGCAACAGATACGCAGTATTTT.

The CDR3 loop reads CASSRKRWSTDTQYF. Written as DNA, the CDR3 is TGTGCCAGCAGCCGCAAGAGATGGAGCACAGATACGCAGTATTTT. The chain uses TRBV3-1 and TRBJ2-3; no clear D. The ends were cut back, 4 bases at V and 0 bases at J, with 11 bases in the middle. The CDR3 is 15 residues long. CDR1 is LGHDT and CDR2 is YNNKEL in the germline V gene (reference sequence).

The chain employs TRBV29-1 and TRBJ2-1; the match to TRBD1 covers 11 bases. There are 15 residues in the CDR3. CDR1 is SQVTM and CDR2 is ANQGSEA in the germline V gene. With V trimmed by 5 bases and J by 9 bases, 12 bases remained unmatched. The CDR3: CSVIIGTGGQGEQFF. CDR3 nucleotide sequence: TGCAGCGTTATAATCGGGACAGGGGGTCAAGGTGAGCAGTTCTTC.

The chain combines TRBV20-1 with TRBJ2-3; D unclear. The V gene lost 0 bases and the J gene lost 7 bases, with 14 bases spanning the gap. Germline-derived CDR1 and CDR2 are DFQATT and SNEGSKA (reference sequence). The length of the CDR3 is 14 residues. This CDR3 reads CSAREGLVYHTQYF. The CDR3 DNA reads TGCAGTGCTAGAGAGGGCCTAGTTTATCATACGCAGTATTTT.

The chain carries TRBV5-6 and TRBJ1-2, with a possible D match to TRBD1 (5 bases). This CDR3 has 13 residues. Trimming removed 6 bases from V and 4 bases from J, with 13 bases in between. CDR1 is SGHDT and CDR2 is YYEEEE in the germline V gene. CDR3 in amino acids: CASILGRSYGYTF. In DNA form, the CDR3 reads TGTGCCAGCATCCTGGGACGGTCCTATGGCTACACCTTC.

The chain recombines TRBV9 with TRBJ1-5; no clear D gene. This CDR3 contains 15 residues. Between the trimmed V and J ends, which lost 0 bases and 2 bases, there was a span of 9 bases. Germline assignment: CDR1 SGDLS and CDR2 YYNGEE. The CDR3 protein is CASSVDPSGNQPQHF. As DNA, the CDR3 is TGTGCCAGCAGCGTAGACCCTAGCGGCAATCAGCCCCAGCATTTT.

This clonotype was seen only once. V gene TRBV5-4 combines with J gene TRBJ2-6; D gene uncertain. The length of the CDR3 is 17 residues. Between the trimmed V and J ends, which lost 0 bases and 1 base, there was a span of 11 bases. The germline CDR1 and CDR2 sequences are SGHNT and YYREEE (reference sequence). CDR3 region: CASSLGGTSSGANVLTF. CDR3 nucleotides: TGTGCCAGCAGCTTGGGGGGTACCTCTTCTGGGGCCAACGTCCTGACTTTC.

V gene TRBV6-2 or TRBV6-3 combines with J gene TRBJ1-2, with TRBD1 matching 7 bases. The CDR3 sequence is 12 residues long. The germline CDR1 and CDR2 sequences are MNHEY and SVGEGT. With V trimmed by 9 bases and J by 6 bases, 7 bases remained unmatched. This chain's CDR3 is CASSDRNDGYTF. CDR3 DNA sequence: TGTGCCAGTTCGGACAGGAATGATGGCTACACCTTC.

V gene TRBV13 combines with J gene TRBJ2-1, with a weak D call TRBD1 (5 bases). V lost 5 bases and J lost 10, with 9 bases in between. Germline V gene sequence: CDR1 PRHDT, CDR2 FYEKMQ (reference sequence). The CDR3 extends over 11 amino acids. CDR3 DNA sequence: TGTGCCAGCAGCATTCCAGGGGAGCAGTTCTTC. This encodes CASSIPGEQFF. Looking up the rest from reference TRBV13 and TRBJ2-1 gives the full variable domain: AAGVIQSPRHLIKEKRETATLKCYPIPRHDTVYWYQQGPGQDPQFLISFYEKMQSDKGSIPDRFSAQQFSDYHSELNMSSLELGDSALYFCASSIPGEQFFGPGTRLTVL.

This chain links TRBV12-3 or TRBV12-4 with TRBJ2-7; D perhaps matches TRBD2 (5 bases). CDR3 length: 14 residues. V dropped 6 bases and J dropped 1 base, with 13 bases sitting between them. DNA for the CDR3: TGTGCCAGCAGCCCAGGACTCCTATCCTACGAGCAGTACTTC. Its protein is CASSPGLLSYEQYF.

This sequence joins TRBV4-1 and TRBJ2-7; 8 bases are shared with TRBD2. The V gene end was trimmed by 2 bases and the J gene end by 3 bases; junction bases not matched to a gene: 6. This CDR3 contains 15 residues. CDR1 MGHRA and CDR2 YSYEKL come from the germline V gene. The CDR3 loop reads CASSQTGGDVYEQYF. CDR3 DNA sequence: TGCGCCAGCAGCCAAACGGGAGGGGACGTCTACGAGCAGTACTTC.

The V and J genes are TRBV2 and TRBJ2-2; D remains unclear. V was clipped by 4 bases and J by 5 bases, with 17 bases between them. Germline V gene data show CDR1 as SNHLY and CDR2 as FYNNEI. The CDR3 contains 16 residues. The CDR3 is CASSARLGLGTGELFF. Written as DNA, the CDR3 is TGTGCCAGCAGTGCCCGGTTGGGCCTCGGGACCGGGGAGCTGTTTTTT.

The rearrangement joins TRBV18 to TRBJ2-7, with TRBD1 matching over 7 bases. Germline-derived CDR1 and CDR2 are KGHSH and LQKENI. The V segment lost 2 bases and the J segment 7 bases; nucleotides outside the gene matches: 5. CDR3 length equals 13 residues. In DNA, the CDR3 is TGTGCCAGCTCACCATCGACAGGGAATGAGCAGTACTTC. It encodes CASSPSTGNEQYF.